This TCR beta chain was retrieved from a study of cytomegalovirus exposure and HLA in healthy donors. The PCR contained 60 Vbeta and 13 Jbeta primers. Generated by immunoSEQ multiplex PCR, the TCRdb table keeps only in-frame clones and is missing some. The repertoire consists of 150,000 to 200,000 clones, with roughly four fifths occurring once and the leading ten covering 0.95% to 1%. In its sample, this clone was seen once. The CDR3 is 11 residues long. The germline V gene has CDR1 MDHEN and CDR2 SYDVKM. V shed 6 bases and J shed 8 bases, with 10 bases lying between them. This receptor was taken from a girl aged 2 to 9 in good health and CMV-seropositive. The genes are TRBV28 and TRBJ2-5, with D possibly matching TRBD2 (5 bases). The sample taken for sequencing was PBMCs. The CDR3 DNA is TGTGCCAGCAGCCTCCCGGGAACCCAGTACTTC. It is translated as CASSLPGTQYF.